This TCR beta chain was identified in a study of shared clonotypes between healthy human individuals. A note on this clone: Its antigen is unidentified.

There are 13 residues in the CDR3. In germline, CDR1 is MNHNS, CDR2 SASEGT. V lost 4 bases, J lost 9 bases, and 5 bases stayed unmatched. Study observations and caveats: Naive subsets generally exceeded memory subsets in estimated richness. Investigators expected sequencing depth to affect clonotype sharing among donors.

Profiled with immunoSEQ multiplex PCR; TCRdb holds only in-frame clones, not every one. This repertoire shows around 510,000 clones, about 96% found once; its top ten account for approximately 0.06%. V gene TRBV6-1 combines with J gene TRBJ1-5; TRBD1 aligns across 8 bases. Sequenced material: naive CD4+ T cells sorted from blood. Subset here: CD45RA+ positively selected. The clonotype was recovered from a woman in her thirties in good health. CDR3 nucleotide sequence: TGTGCCAGCAGTGCAGGGGGCGGAGGGCCCCAGCATTTT. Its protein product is CASSAGGGGPQHF.